A single T cell receptor (beta chain) is shown here with its context. As yet, its antigen is unknown. Sequencing used immunoSEQ version 4 in survey mode. Sequencing was performed with immunoSEQ multiplex PCR; in TCRdb, only in-frame clones are kept and a portion is missing. The sample yields some 40,000 clones, about nine tenths seen once. The germline gives CDR1 SGHRS, CDR2 YFSETQ. V was clipped by 4 bases and J by 4 bases, with 23 bases between them. This CDR3 is 17 amino acids long. This nonspecific control used anti-CD3/anti-CD28 bead stimulation of CD4+ T cells. Sorting of responding CD4+ T cells relied on upregulated CD40 ligand together with CD69. These data belong to a study of persistence of HIV-infected CD4 T cells.

The V gene is TRBV5-1, the J gene TRBJ1-1; D is perhaps TRBD1 (5 bases). The sample in question was CD4+ T cells sorted from PBMCs after approximately 19-hour stimulation, obtained from a patient who received antiretroviral therapy. The TCR sequence derives from an adult man with HIV who was CMV-seropositive. The CDR3 DNA follows: TGCGCCAGCAGCCTCTCCCAGATTCGGGTAAGGGGCACTGAAGCTTTCTTT. Protein: CASSLSQIRVRGTEAFF.